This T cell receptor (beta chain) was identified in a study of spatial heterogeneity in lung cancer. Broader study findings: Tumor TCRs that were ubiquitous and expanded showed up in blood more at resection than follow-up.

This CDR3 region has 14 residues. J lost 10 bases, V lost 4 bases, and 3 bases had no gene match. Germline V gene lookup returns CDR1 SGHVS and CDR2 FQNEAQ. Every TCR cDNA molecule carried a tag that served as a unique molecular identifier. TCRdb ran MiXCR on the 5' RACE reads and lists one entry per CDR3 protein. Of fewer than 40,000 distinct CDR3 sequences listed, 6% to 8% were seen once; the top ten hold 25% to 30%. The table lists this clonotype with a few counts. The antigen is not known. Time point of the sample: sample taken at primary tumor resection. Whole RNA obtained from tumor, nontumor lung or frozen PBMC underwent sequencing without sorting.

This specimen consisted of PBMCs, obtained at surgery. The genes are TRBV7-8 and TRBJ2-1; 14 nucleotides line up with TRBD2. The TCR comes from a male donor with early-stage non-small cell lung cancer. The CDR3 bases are TGTGCCAGCAGCTGGGGGACTAGCGGGAGAGAGCAGTTCTTC. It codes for CASSWGTSGREQFF.